The clone carrying this T cell receptor (beta chain) was found a few times. Antigen: not known. The sample originates from a study of blood T cells in healthy people across ages. Together with a sample-barcoded 5' primer, a J-beta primer mix was included in a second PCR lasting about 7 to 12 cycles. Individual samples furnished no less than 2.5 million CDR3-containing paired-end reads apiece. TCRdb re-derived calls from the 5' RACE reads in MiXCR, one entry per CDR3 protein. The sample consists of 550,000 to 750,000 distinct CDR3 sequences, roughly 21% of them appearing once. Study results and limitations: Among long-lived donors, naive CD4+ cells were more numerous and diversity higher than in aged donors. Roughly linearly, TCR beta diversity per million T cells fell as age increased.

Each sample yielded at least 6 micrograms of PBMC total RNA. From germline, CDR1 is DFQATT and CDR2 SNEGSKA (reference sequence). The CDR3 is 16 residues long. The sequencing input was blood. This rearrangement joins TRBV20-1 to TRBJ2-5; 7 bases are shared with TRBD1. The better agreement between TRBJ2-7 and the DNA end casts doubt on the J call. The TCR comes from a man between 65 and 85 years old in good health. This CDR3 reads CSARDSSGTASYEQYF. As DNA, the CDR3 is TGCAGTGCTAGAGATTCCTCCGGGACAGCCTCCTACGAGCAGTACTTC.